Shown below are 29 T cell receptor beta chains from a single sample sequenced in a study of OX40 agonist ivuxolimab in advanced cancers. Clones were sequenced by immunoSEQ multiplex PCR, and TCRdb holds only the in-frame ones, with some missing. The table shows around 60,000 clones, with around 84% occurring only once. Material: CD4+ or CD8+ T cells sorted from blood, obtained in a trial of the OX40 agonist ivuxolimab. The receptors come from an adult with an advanced solid tumor such as melanoma, head and neck, liver or kidney cancer.

The chain links TRBV2 to TRBJ2-5, with D tentatively TRBD1 (6 bases). CDR1 is SNHLY and CDR2 is FYNNEI in the germline V gene. The CDR3 sequence is 13 residues long. V was clipped by 4 bases and J by 4 bases, with 10 bases between them. Written as DNA, the CDR3 is TGTGCCAGCAGTGGGACAGATGGAGAGACCCAGTACTTC. Translated, it gives CASSGTDGETQYF.

The V and J genes are TRBV5-4 and TRBJ2-5; TRBD2 matches at 7 bases. The CDR3 has 14 residues. The J segment lost 2 bases and the V segment lost 0 bases, leaving 1 base of the junction unmatched. Looked up from germline, CDR1 is SGHNT and CDR2 is YYREEE (reference sequence). CDR3 in DNA: TGTGCCAGCAGCTTGGGGACTAGACAAGAGACCCAGTACTTC. Encoded protein: CASSLGTRQETQYF.

By frequency in the sample, this clone is medium-sized. This chain uses TRBV2 with TRBJ1-3; 7 nucleotides match TRBD1. The CDR3 consists of 15 residues. After removal of 8 bases from V and 0 bases from J, the junction contained 7 bases not matched to a gene. The germline CDR1 and CDR2 sequences are SNHLY and FYNNEI. The CDR3 loop reads CASGNRGPSGNTIYF. In DNA form, the CDR3 reads TGTGCCAGCGGCAACAGGGGACCCTCTGGAAACACCATATATTTT.

The chain carries TRBV28 and TRBJ2-7; 7 bases align to TRBD1. The germline CDR1 and CDR2 sequences are MDHEN and SYDVKM. This CDR3 is 14 amino acids long. Trimming removed 1 base from V and 2 bases from J; junction bases left unmatched: 2. CDR3 in amino acids: CASSLLGQTYEQYF. CDR3 bases: TGTGCCAGCAGTTTATTGGGACAGACCTACGAGCAGTACTTC.

The CDR3, as DNA: TGTGCCAGTAGTAATGTGGGTAGCTCCTACAATGAGCAGTTCTTC. Translated: CASSNVGSSYNEQFF. The chain recombines TRBV19 with TRBJ2-1; D gene uncertain. The V gene's germline CDR1 is LNHDA and CDR2 SQIVND (reference sequence). This CDR3 spans 15 amino acids. V lost 4 bases and J lost 0, with 10 bases in between.

This clone was detected only once. The CDR3 spells CASSAPSGANVLTF. The DNA of the CDR3 is TGTGCCAGCAGTGCCCCTTCTGGGGCCAACGTCCTGACTTTC. V is TRBV6-1 and J is TRBJ2-6, with D unresolved. Germline V lookup: CDR1 MNHNS, CDR2 SASEGT. CDR3 length equals 14 residues. Trimming took off 4 bases at V and 1 base at J, with 5 bases between the two ends.

The V and J genes are TRBV6-5 and TRBJ1-4; perhaps TRBD1 as D (5 bases). V shed 3 bases and J shed 2 bases, with 10 bases lying between them. Germline CDR1 and CDR2: MNHEY and SVGAGI. The CDR3 length is 15 residues. The CDR3 loop reads CASSYRGLTNEKLFF. The CDR3 nucleotides are TGTGCCAGCAGTTATAGGGGACTCACTAATGAAAAACTGTTTTTT.

The chain combines TRBV7-9 with TRBJ1-4; maybe TRBD1 (5 bases). The CDR3 has 15 residues. The germline gives CDR1 SEHNR, CDR2 FQNEAQ (reference sequence). The V gene lost 2 bases and the J gene lost 7 bases, with 14 bases spanning the gap. The CDR3 DNA is TGTGCCAGCAGCTTAAGGTCCGCCGGGGGTGAAAAACTGTTTTTT. As protein: CASSLRSAGGEKLFF.

CDR3 residues: CASSSSATSTDTQYF. The CDR3, as DNA: TGTGCCAGCAGCTCGTCAGCAACTAGCACAGATACGCAGTATTTT. The chain carries TRBV11-3 and TRBJ2-3; D remains ambiguous. V lost 4 bases and J 0 bases, leaving 11 bases between the germline ends. The CDR3 runs to 15 residues. Germline V gene data show CDR1 as SGHNT and CDR2 as YENEEA.

The chain employs TRBV18 and TRBJ2-7, with TRBD1 matching 9 bases. This CDR3 region has 14 residues. Germline loops: CDR1 KGHSH, CDR2 LQKENI. V lost 5 bases and J lost 2; bases outside the gene matches: 4. CDR3 in amino acids: CASSLGQGPYEQYF. In DNA form, the CDR3 reads TGTGCCAGCTCATTGGGACAGGGCCCCTACGAGCAGTACTTC.

The CDR3 DNA reads TGTGCCAGCAGCCCAGGGGAGAGGGCGGGGGAGCAGTTCTTC. As protein: CASSPGERAGEQFF. This chain links TRBV11-3 with TRBJ2-1; perhaps D is TRBD1 or TRBD2 (6 bases each). Germline CDR1 SGHNT, CDR2 YENEEA. The CDR3 sequence is 14 residues long. The germline V and J ends were trimmed by 5 bases and 10 bases, with 18 bases remaining between them.

This chain connects TRBV5-4 to TRBJ2-3; D gene uncertain. The germline V gene encodes CDR1 SGHNT and CDR2 YYREEE (reference sequence). There are 13 residues in the CDR3. Between the trimmed V and J ends, which lost 4 bases and 1 base, there was a span of 7 bases. In DNA, the CDR3 is TGTGCCAGCAGCAGTACCCGCACAGATACGCAGTATTTT. Translated: CASSSTRTDTQYF.

This sequence joins TRBV5-6 and TRBJ1-3; a weak D match, TRBD1 (6 bases). CDR1 is SGHDT and CDR2 is YYEEEE in the germline V gene. Between the trimmed V and J ends, which lost 0 bases and 4 bases, there was a span of 8 bases. This CDR3 is built from 14 residues. CDR3 loop: CASSLVGTGNTIYF. The CDR3 DNA reads TGTGCCAGCAGCTTGGTTGGGACAGGAAACACCATATATTTT.

This sequence joins TRBV10-3 and TRBJ2-7; D not resolved. CDR3 length: 13 amino acids. The ends were cut back, 2 bases at V and 2 bases at J, with 7 bases in the middle. Germline V gene sequence: CDR1 ENHRY, CDR2 SYGVKD. As DNA, the CDR3 is TGTGCCATCAGTGAGGGGCTAGCCTACGAGCAGTACTTC. Protein product: CAISEGLAYEQYF.

This rearrangement joins TRBV5-1 to TRBJ2-5, with TRBD2 as a possible D gene (5 bases). The CDR3 is 16 amino acids. Germline V gives CDR1 SGHRS, CDR2 YFSETQ. Trimming took 0 bases from V and 1 from J, leaving 13 bases between them. CDR3 amino acids: CASSLGSGIPQETQYF. DNA of the CDR3: TGCGCCAGCAGCTTGGGATCGGGGATCCCCCAAGAGACCCAGTACTTC.

This clone was recorded only once. This sequence joins TRBV7-9 and TRBJ1-1; D is perhaps TRBD1 (6 bases). The length of the CDR3 is 16 residues. Trimming pared 5 bases from V and 4 bases from J, leaving 20 bases between. The germline CDR1 and CDR2 sequences are SEHNR and FQNEAQ (reference sequence). CDR3 sequence reads: CASSDPGGRAATEAFF. The DNA of the CDR3 is TGTGCCAGCAGCGACCCGGGGGGCAGGGCGGCCACTGAAGCTTTCTTT.

The genes are TRBV9 and TRBJ2-2, with D unclear. Germline V gene data show CDR1 as SGDLS and CDR2 as YYNGEE. With 0 bases removed from V and 7 bases from J, the gap between germline ends came to 19 bases. CDR3 length equals 17 residues. CDR3 protein: CASSVAPQGSQGGELFF. The CDR3 region has the DNA TGTGCCAGCAGCGTAGCCCCCCAAGGCAGCCAAGGCGGGGAGCTGTTTTTT.

The DNA for the CDR3 is TGTGCCAGCAGCTTAGTCAGCGGGGGGATCCATGAGCAGTTCTTC. Amino acids: CASSLVSGGIHEQFF. V is TRBV11-2 and J is TRBJ2-1; 9 bases match TRBD2. The CDR3 runs to 15 residues. The ends lost 1 base at V and 8 bases at J; junction bases unmatched: 6. Germline values: CDR1 SGHAT, CDR2 FQNNGV.

This chain uses TRBV10-3 with TRBJ2-6, with D tentatively TRBD1 (5 bases). This CDR3 is built from 18 residues. Germline V gives CDR1 ENHRY, CDR2 SYGVKD. V lost 3 bases and J 0 bases, leaving 15 bases between the germline ends. DNA for the CDR3: TGTGCCATCAGTGATGTTAGGGGTAAGGGCTCTGGGGCCAACGTCCTGACTTTC. The encoded protein is CAISDVRGKGSGANVLTF.

V usage is TRBV6-1 and J usage is TRBJ2-7; 8 bases map to TRBD1. Losses at the gene ends were 11 bases for V and 3 bases for J; bases not matched to a gene: 12. Germline CDR1 is MNHNS and CDR2 is SASEGT. The length of the CDR3 is 14 residues. The CDR3 spells CASKWGQVGYEQYF. The CDR3 nucleotides are TGTGCCTCGAAATGGGGACAGGTAGGCTACGAGCAGTACTTC.

This chain uses TRBV28 with TRBJ1-1; 10 bases are a match to TRBD1. Germline CDR1 is MDHEN and CDR2 is SYDVKM. With V trimmed by 6 bases and J by 11 bases, 9 bases remained unmatched. This CDR3 spans 13 amino acids. In DNA, the CDR3 is TGTGCCAGCAGAAAGACAGGGGGCAGGGTGGCTTTCTTT. Amino acids: CASRKTGGRVAFF.

This clone showed up just a few times. This sequence joins TRBV27 and TRBJ1-1; D is undetermined. Germline assignment: CDR1 MNHEY and CDR2 SMNVEV (reference sequence). V was pared by 7 bases and J by 2 bases, with 14 bases between. There are 14 residues in the CDR3. The CDR3 nucleotides read TGTGCCAGCAAGATCTACAGAGAAAACACTGAAGCTTTCTTT. It is translated as CASKIYRENTEAFF.

This chain uses TRBV2 with TRBJ1-5, with a weak D call TRBD1 (5 bases). The CDR3 sequence is 15 residues long. Germline CDR1 reads SNHLY; CDR2 reads FYNNEI. The ends were cut back, 7 bases at V and 1 base at J, with 14 bases in the middle. Here the CDR3 DNA reads TGTGCCAGCACCTCTTGGGGCCTGAGCAATCAGCCCCAGCATTTT. This encodes CASTSWGLSNQPQHF.

The V call is TRBV19, the J call TRBJ2-3; D could derive from TRBD1 or TRBD2 (6 bases each). Germline lookup yields CDR1 LNHDA and CDR2 SQIVND (reference sequence). Trimming took off 0 bases at V and 7 bases at J, with 11 bases between the two ends. There are 14 residues in the CDR3. The CDR3 DNA reads as TGTGCCAGTAGTATAGATAGGGGGGCTAATACGCAGTATTTT. Translated, it gives CASSIDRGANTQYF.

The chain employs TRBV19 and TRBJ1-5; a possible D gene is TRBD1 (6 bases). The CDR3 loop spans 16 amino acids. Between the trimmed V and J ends, which lost 7 bases and 0 bases, there was a span of 16 bases. Germline lookup yields CDR1 LNHDA and CDR2 SQIVND (reference sequence). The CDR3, as DNA: TGTGCCAGTACCCGAGGACAGTCCAATAGCAATCAGCCCCAGCATTTT. Residues: CASTRGQSNSNQPQHF.

The V gene is TRBV6-1, the J gene TRBJ1-5; D may be TRBD1 (5 bases). Germline V gene lookup returns CDR1 MNHNS and CDR2 SASEGT. Trimming left V 8 bases short and J 6 bases short, with 11 bases between. The CDR3 has 12 amino acids. The CDR3 spells CASAGEFQPQHF. For the CDR3, the DNA is TGTGCCAGCGCGGGGGAATTTCAGCCCCAGCATTTT.

This clone was counted a few times. The rearrangement joins TRBV2 to TRBJ1-5; D gene ambiguous. Germline V CDR1 and CDR2: SNHLY, FYNNEI. The CDR3 is 14 amino acids. The V gene lost 4 bases and the J gene lost 0 bases, with 7 bases spanning the gap. CDR3 nucleotides: TGTGCCAGCAGTGGTCGCTATAGCAATCAGCCCCAGCATTTT. Amino acid sequence: CASSGRYSNQPQHF. The whole variable domain, filled in from reference TRBV2 and TRBJ1-5, reads EPEVTQTPSHQVTQMGQEVILRCVPISNHLYFYWYRQILGQKVEFLVSFYNNEISEKSEIFDDQFSVERPDGSNFTLKIRSTKLEDSAMYFCASSGRYSNQPQHFGDGTRLSIL.

The gene calls are TRBV6-6 and TRBJ1-2; no clear D gene. CDR1 and CDR2 from the germline V gene are MNHNY and SVGAGI (reference sequence). The length of the CDR3 is 16 residues. V was cut by 6 bases and J by 3 bases, with 20 bases left in between. DNA for the CDR3: TGTGCCAGCAGCCCGCGGGAGAGGAAGTTACACTATGGCTACACCTTC. Amino acids: CASSPRERKLHYGYTF.

This clone has just one count. The chain couples TRBV28 to TRBJ2-6, with TRBD2 identical over 9 bases. J gave up 0 bases and V 3 bases, and 6 bases lay outside the gene matches. The CDR3 loop spans 18 amino acids. Germline CDR1 is MDHEN and CDR2 is SYDVKM. The CDR3 is CASSFGAGGLSGANVLTF. The DNA for the CDR3 is TGTGCCAGCAGTTTTGGAGCGGGAGGCCTCTCTGGGGCCAACGTCCTGACTTTC.